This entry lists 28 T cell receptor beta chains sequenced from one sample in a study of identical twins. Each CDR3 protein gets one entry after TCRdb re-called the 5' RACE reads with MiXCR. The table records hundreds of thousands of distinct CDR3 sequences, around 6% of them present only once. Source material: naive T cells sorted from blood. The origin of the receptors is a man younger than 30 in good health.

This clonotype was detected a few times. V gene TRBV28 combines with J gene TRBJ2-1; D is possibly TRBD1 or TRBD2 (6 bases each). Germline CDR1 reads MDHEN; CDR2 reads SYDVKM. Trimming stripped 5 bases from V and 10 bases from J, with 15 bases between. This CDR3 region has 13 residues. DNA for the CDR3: TGTGCCAGCAGTCCACAGTTGGGGGGCGAGCAGTTCTTC. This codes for CASSPQLGGEQFF. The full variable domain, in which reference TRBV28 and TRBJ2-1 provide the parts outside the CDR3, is DVKVTQSSRYLVKRTGEKVFLECVQDMDHENMFWYRQDPGLGLRLIYFSYDVKMKEKGDIPEGYSVSREKKERFSLILESASTNQTSMYLCASSPQLGGEQFFGPGTRLTVL.

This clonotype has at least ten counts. The CDR3 reads CASSLMRNTGELFF. The CDR3 DNA is TGCGCCAGCAGCTTAATGCGGAACACCGGGGAGCTGTTTTTT. The rearrangement uses TRBV5-1 and TRBJ2-2; D is undetermined. The germline V gene encodes CDR1 SGHRS and CDR2 YFSETQ. V was clipped by 2 bases and J by 1 base, with 6 bases between them. This CDR3 contains 14 residues.

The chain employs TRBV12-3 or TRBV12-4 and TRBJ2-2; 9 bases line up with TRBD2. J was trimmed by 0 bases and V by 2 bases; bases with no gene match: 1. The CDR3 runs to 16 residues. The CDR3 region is CASSLRLAANTGELFF. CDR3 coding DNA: TGTGCCAGCAGTTTACGACTAGCGGCGAACACCGGGGAGCTGTTTTTT.

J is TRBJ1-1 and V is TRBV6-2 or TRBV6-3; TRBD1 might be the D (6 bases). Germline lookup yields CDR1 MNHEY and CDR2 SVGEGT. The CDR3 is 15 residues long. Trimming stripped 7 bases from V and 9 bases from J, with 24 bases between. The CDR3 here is CASTWVYGGGTQAFF. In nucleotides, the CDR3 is TGTGCCAGCACCTGGGTTTATGGAGGGGGGACTCAAGCTTTCTTT.

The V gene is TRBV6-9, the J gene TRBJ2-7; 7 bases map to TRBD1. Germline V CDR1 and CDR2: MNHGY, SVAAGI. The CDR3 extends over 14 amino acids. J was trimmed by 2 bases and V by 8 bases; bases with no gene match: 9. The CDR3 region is CASVHPGQTYEQYF. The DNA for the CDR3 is TGTGCCAGCGTCCATCCGGGACAGACCTACGAGCAGTACTTC.

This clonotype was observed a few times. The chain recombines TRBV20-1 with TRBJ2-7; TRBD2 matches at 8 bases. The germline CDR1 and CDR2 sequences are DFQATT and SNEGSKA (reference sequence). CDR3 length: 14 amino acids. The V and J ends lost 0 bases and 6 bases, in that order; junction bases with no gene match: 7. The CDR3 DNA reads TGCAGTGCTAGAGACTGGGGGACTAGTACCGAGCAGTACTTC. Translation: CSARDWGTSTEQYF.

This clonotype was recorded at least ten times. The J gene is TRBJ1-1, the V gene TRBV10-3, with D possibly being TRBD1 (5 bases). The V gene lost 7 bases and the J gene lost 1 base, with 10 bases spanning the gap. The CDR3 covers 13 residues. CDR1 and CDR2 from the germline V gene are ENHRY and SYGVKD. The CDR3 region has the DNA TGTGCCATCATTGGGGCCCAGAACACTGAAGCTTTCTTT. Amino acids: CAIIGAQNTEAFF.

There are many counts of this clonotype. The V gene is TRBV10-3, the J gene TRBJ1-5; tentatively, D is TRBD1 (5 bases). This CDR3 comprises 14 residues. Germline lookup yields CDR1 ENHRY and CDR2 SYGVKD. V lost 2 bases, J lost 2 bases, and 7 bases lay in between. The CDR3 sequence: CAISEGGGNQPQHF. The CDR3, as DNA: TGTGCCATCAGTGAGGGGGGGGGCAATCAGCCCCAGCATTTT.

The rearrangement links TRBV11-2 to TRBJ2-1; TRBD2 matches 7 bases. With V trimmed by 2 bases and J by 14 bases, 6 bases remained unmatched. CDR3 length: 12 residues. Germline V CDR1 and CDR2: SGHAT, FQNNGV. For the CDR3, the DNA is TGTGCCAGCAGCTTAAATGCGGGGGATAAGTTCTTC. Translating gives CASSLNAGDKFF. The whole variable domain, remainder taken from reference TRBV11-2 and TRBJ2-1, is EAGVAQSPRYKIIEKRQSVAFWCNPISGHATLYWYQQILGQGPKLLIQFQNNGVVDDSQLPKDRFSAERLKGVDSTLKIQPAKLEDSAVYLCASSLNAGDKFFGPGTRLTVL.

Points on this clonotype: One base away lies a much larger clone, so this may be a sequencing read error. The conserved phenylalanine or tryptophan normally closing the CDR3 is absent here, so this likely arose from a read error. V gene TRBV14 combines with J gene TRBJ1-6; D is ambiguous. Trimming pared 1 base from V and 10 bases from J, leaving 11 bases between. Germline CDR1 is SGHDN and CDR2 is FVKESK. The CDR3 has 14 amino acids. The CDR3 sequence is CASSQGVGLSPLHL. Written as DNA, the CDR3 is TGTGCCAGCAGCCAAGGAGTTGGACTGTCACCCCTCCACCTT.

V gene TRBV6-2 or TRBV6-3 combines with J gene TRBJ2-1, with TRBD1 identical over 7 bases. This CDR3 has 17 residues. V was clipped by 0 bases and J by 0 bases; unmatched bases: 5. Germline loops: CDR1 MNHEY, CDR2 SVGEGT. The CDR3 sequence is CASSYSRQGYSYNEQFF. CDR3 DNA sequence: TGTGCCAGCAGTTACTCACGACAGGGCTACTCCTACAATGAGCAGTTCTTC.

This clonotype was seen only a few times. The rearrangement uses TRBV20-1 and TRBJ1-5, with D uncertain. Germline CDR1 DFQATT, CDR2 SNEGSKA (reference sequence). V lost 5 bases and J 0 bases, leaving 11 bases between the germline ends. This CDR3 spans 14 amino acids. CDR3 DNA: TGCAGTGCTTCACAACCAAATAGCAATCAGCCCCAGCATTTT. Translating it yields CSASQPNSNQPQHF.

The CDR3 DNA is TGCGCCAGCAGCTTGGTTACCCTCGACATCAACACTGAAGCTTTCTTT. The encoded protein is CASSLVTLDINTEAFF. V usage is TRBV5-1 and J usage is TRBJ1-1; D remains unclear. This CDR3 is 16 amino acids long. Per the germline V gene, CDR1 is SGHRS and CDR2 is YFSETQ. Trimming pared 0 bases from V and 2 bases from J, leaving 14 bases between.

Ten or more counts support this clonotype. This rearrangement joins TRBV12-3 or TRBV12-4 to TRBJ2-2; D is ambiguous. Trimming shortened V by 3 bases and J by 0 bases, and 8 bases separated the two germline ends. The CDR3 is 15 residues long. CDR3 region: CASSFGLPNTGELFF. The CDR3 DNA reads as TGTGCCAGCAGTTTCGGGCTCCCGAACACCGGGGAGCTGTTTTTT.

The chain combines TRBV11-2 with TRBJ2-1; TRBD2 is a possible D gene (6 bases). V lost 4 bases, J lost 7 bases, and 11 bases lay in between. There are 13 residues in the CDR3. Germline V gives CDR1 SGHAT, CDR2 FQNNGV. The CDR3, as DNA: TGTGCCAGCAGCTCAAACGGGGGTAATGAGCAGTTCTTC. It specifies CASSSNGGNEQFF.

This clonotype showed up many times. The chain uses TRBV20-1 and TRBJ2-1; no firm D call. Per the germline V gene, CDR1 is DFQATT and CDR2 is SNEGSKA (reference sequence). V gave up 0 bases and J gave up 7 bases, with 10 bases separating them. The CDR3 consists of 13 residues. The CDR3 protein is CSARDLLENEQFF. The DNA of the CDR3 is TGCAGTGCTAGAGATTTACTTGAGAATGAGCAGTTCTTC.

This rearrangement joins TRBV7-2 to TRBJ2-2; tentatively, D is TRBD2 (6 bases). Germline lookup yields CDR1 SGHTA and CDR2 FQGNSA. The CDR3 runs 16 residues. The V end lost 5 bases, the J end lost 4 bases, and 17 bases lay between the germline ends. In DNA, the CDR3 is TGTGCCAGCAGCCCGAGGGGAGGACCAGTCACCGGGGAGCTGTTTTTT. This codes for CASSPRGGPVTGELFF.

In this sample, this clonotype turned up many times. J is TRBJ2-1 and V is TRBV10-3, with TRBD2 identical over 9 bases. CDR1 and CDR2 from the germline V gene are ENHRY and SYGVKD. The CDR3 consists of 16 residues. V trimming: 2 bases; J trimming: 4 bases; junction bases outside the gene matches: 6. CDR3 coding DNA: TGTGCCATCAGTGAGGCCCTAGCGGGAACTTACAATGAGCAGTTCTTC. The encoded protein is CAISEALAGTYNEQFF.

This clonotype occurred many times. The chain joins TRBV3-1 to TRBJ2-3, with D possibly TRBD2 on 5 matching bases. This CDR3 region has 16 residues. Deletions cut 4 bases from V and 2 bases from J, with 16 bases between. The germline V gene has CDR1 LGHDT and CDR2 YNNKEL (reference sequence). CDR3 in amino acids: CASSPRWERYTDTQYF. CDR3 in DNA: TGTGCCAGCAGCCCGCGCTGGGAGCGGTACACAGATACGCAGTATTTT.

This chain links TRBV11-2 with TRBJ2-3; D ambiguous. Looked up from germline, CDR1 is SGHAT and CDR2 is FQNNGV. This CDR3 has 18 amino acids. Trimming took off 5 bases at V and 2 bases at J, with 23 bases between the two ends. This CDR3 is CASSPPAALSSFTDTQYF. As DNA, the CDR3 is TGTGCCAGCAGCCCGCCGGCAGCCCTTTCTTCCTTCACAGATACGCAGTATTTT. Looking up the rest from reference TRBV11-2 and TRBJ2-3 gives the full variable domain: EAGVAQSPRYKIIEKRQSVAFWCNPISGHATLYWYQQILGQGPKLLIQFQNNGVVDDSQLPKDRFSAERLKGVDSTLKIQPAKLEDSAVYLCASSPPAALSSFTDTQYFGPGTRLTVL.

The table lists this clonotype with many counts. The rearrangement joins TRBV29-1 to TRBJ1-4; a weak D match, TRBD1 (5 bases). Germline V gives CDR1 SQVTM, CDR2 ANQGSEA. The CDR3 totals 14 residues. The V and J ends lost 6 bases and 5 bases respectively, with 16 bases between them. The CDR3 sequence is CSVAPGKWNEKLFF. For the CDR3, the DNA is TGCAGCGTAGCACCAGGGAAGTGGAATGAAAAACTGTTTTTT.

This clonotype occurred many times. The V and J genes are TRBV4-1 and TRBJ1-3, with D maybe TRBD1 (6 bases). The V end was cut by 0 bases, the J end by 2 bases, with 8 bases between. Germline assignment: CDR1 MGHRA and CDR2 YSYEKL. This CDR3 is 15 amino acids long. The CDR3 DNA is TGCGCCAGCAGCCAAGATAGGGGGACTGGAAACACCATATATTTT. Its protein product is CASSQDRGTGNTIYF.

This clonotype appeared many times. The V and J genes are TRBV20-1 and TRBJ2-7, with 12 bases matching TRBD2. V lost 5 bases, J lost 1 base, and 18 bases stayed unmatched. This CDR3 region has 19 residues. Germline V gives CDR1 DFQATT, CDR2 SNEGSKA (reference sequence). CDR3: CSAGGAGLAGGPQSYEQYF. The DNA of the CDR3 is TGCAGTGCTGGGGGGGCCGGCCTAGCGGGAGGGCCTCAGTCCTACGAGCAGTACTTC.

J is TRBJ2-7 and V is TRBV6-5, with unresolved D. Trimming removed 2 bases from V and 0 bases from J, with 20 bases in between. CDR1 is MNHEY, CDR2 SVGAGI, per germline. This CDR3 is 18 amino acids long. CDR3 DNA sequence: TGTGCCAGCAGTTACCATCACCCGGGCACCGTAAGCTCCTACGAGCAGTACTTC. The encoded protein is CASSYHHPGTVSSYEQYF.

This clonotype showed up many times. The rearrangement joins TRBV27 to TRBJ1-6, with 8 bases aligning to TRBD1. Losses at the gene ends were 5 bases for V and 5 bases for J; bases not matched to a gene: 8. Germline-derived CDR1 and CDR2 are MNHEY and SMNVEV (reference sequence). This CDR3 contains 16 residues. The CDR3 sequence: CASSARTGPDNSPLHF. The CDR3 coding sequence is TGTGCCAGCAGTGCTCGGACAGGGCCAGATAATTCACCCCTCCACTTT.

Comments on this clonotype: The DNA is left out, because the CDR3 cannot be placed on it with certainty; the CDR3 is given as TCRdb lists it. The CDR3 loop reads CASSFLGTVGDGNTF. The chain links TRBV12-3 or TRBV12-4 to TRBJ1-2; the table's D call, TRBD1, has no DNA check behind it. Inclusive of both ends, the CDR3 amounts to 15 amino acids.

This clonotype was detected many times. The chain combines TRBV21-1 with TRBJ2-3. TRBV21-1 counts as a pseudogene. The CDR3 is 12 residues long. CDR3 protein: CASSNRTDTQYF. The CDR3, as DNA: TGTGCCAGCAGCAATAGGACAGATACGCAGTATTTT.

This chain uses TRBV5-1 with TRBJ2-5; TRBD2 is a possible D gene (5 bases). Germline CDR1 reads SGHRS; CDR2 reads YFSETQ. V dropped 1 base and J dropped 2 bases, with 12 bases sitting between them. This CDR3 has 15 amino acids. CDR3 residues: CASSLWTRLQETQYF. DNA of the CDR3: TGCGCCAGCAGCTTGTGGACCAGACTACAAGAGACCCAGTACTTC.